One sample yielded the 15 T cell receptor beta chains listed below, sequenced in a study of T cells after yellow fever vaccination. MiXCR, run by TCRdb on the 5' RACE reads, gives a single entry per CDR3 protein. The table shows some 500,000 distinct CDR3 sequences, with roughly 13% occurring only once. The source material was PBMCs, sampled on the day of the yellow fever booster vaccination. The receptor source for this set is a man between 25 and 39 years old who received the YFV17D yellow fever vaccine.

This clonotype has just one count. The rearrangement joins TRBV6-2 or TRBV6-3 to TRBJ2-7, with 8 bases lining up with TRBD2. The CDR3 sequence is 14 residues long. V gave up 6 bases and J gave up 3 bases; unmatched junction bases: 7. The V gene's germline CDR1 is MNHEY and CDR2 SVGEGT. The CDR3 sequence is CASRLTSVYYEQYF. DNA of the CDR3: TGTGCCAGCAGACTGACTAGCGTATACTACGAGCAGTACTTC.

This clonotype was counted a few times. The rearrangement uses TRBV5-4 and TRBJ2-1, with D possibly matching TRBD2 (5 bases). Germline loops: CDR1 SGHNT, CDR2 YYREEE (reference sequence). CDR3 size: 13 residues. Trimming took off 2 bases at V and 9 bases at J, with 12 bases between the two ends. CDR3 region: CASSLTGMGEQFF. DNA for the CDR3: TGTGCCAGCAGCTTAACCGGGATGGGTGAGCAGTTCTTC.

The rearrangement links TRBV5-6 to TRBJ1-6; weak D call: TRBD1 (5 bases). Germline V gene lookup returns CDR1 SGHDT and CDR2 YYEEEE. The CDR3 is made up of 14 amino acids. The V end lost 4 bases, the J end lost 9 bases, and 14 bases lay between the germline ends. The CDR3 sequence is CASSRGTRGSPLHF. DNA of the CDR3: TGTGCCAGCAGCCGAGGGACTAGGGGTTCACCCCTCCACTTT.

This chain links TRBV20-1 with TRBJ2-1, with D unclear. The germline V and J ends were trimmed by 0 bases and 2 bases, with 5 bases remaining between them. CDR1 is DFQATT and CDR2 is SNEGSKA in the germline V gene (reference sequence). The CDR3 totals 13 residues. The CDR3 spells CSARDGTYNEQFF. CDR3 coding DNA: TGCAGTGCTAGAGATGGTACCTACAATGAGCAGTTCTTC.

This clonotype occurred a few times. The chain couples TRBV20-1 to TRBJ2-7; either TRBD1 or TRBD2 may fit D (6 bases each). Germline assignment: CDR1 DFQATT and CDR2 SNEGSKA (reference sequence). The CDR3 consists of 11 residues. V was shortened by 5 bases and J by 5 bases, with 10 bases between the two germline ends. CDR3 coding DNA: TGCAGTGCTTCTAGGGGGGACGAGCAGTACTTC. Protein sequence: CSASRGDEQYF.

This clonotype was counted ten times or more. The rearrangement joins TRBV20-1 to TRBJ2-7, with TRBD2 matching over 8 bases. The CDR3 contains 13 residues. After removal of 3 bases from V and 3 bases from J, the junction contained 4 bases not matched to a gene. Germline V gives CDR1 DFQATT, CDR2 SNEGSKA (reference sequence). The DNA of the CDR3 is TGCAGTGCTAGTCGGGAGGGCCTCTACGAGCAGTACTTC. It is translated as CSASREGLYEQYF.

This chain connects TRBV6-5 to TRBJ1-1; D call uncertain. The CDR3 has 14 residues. CDR1 is MNHEY and CDR2 is SVGAGI in the germline V gene. The ends were cut back, 0 bases at V and 4 bases at J, with 9 bases in the middle. The CDR3 DNA reads TGTGCCAGCAGTTACTCGAACCCAGCCACTGAAGCTTTCTTT. This translates into CASSYSNPATEAFF.

This chain uses TRBV5-1 with TRBJ2-3, with 14 bases that match TRBD2. The CDR3 length is 16 residues. V gave up 4 bases and J gave up 4 bases; unmatched junction bases: 5. Germline V CDR1 and CDR2: SGHRS, YFSETQ. In DNA, the CDR3 is TGCGCCAGCAGCCCGGGGACTAGCGGGAGCGCAGATACGCAGTATTTT. It translates to CASSPGTSGSADTQYF.

This sequence joins TRBV7-2 and TRBJ1-2; D remains unclear. The CDR3 is 14 residues long. V lost 8 bases to trimming and J lost 3 bases, with 16 bases between them. CDR1 and CDR2 (germline): SGHTA, FQGNSA. CDR3 DNA sequence: TGTGCCAGCTTTATCCCAGCTTTTCACTATGGCTACACCTTC. Its protein product is CASFIPAFHYGYTF.

This clonotype came up a few times. The chain has TRBV28 and TRBJ2-4; 7 bases map to TRBD1. This CDR3 spans 13 amino acids. The V gene's germline CDR1 is MDHEN and CDR2 SYDVKM. V was pared by 1 base and J by 6 bases, with 0 bases of the junction left unmatched. The CDR3, as DNA: TGTGCCAGCAGTTTATCAGGGGGAAACATTCAGTACTTC. Translating gives CASSLSGGNIQYF.

Only a few counts were recorded for this clonotype. CDR3 loop: CAWSPFGTGHENEQFF. CDR3 sequence (DNA): TGTGCCTGGAGCCCTTTTGGGACAGGGCATGAAAATGAGCAGTTCTTC. The chain employs TRBV30 and TRBJ2-1; 9 nucleotides line up with TRBD1. With V trimmed by 3 bases and J by 7 bases, 13 bases remained unmatched. The CDR3 is made up of 16 amino acids. The V gene's germline CDR1 is GTSNPN and CDR2 SVGIG (reference sequence).

The rearrangement links TRBV20-1 to TRBJ1-1; D is ambiguous. This CDR3 comprises 14 residues. Germline V gene sequence: CDR1 DFQATT, CDR2 SNEGSKA (reference sequence). V was trimmed by 6 bases and J by 1 base, leaving 15 bases between them. The CDR3 bases are TGCAGTGCCCTTAAACGGGAGCAGAACACTGAAGCTTTCTTT. This gives the protein CSALKREQNTEAFF.

The V call is TRBV6-2 or TRBV6-3, the J call TRBJ2-7; 8 positions match TRBD2. There are 15 residues in the CDR3. Germline V CDR1 and CDR2: MNHEY, SVGEGT. Trimming took 8 bases from V and 9 from J; bases not matched to a gene: 18. The CDR3 DNA sequence: TGTGCCAGCGGACCCGGTGGGACTAGTCGCCTGGGGCAGTACTTC. It is translated as CASGPGGTSRLGQYF.

The chain has TRBV7-9 and TRBJ2-1, with 7 bases matching TRBD1. The CDR3 is 17 amino acids. V lost 7 bases and J lost 0; bases outside the gene matches: 12. Per the germline V gene, CDR1 is SEHNR and CDR2 is FQNEAQ (reference sequence). CDR3 nucleotides: TGTGCCAGCACCCCCGGCAGGGGGTCTCGCTCCTACAATGAGCAGTTCTTC. Protein sequence: CASTPGRGSRSYNEQFF.

This clonotype was observed a handful of times. This chain joins TRBV20-1 and TRBJ1-2; TRBD1 matches 7 bases. The ends lost 5 bases at V and 4 bases at J; junction bases unmatched: 7. Germline assignment: CDR1 DFQATT and CDR2 SNEGSKA (reference sequence). The CDR3 length is 13 residues. CDR3 nucleotide sequence: TGCAGTGCTGGGGCTGGACAGGCCTATGGCTACACCTTC. Its translation: CSAGAGQAYGYTF.